A single TCR beta chain is shown here with its context. This sample is part of a study of T cells expressing NK-cell markers. TCRdb re-called the 5' RACE reads and catalogs CDR3 proteins one per entry, DNA excluded. The table lists 400,000 to 500,000 distinct CDR3 sequences. Germline CDR1 reads PRHDT; CDR2 reads FYEKMQ (reference sequence). The CDR3 length is 16 residues. The clonotype was recovered from a woman between 18 and 69 years old in good health. This chain connects TRBV13 to TRBJ2-7; TCRdb reports TRBD2, a call that lacks DNA to check it against. Sequenced input: blood T cells: a sorted CD56 or NKG2C T cell subset, CD4+ or CD8+ T cells, or bulk PBMC T cells (not recorded which). CDR3 loop: CASSLVAGGDSYEQYF.